The clone carrying this T cell receptor beta chain was seen only a few times. The antigen is not known. Unique molecular identifiers were built into the TCRbeta library. TCRdb reanalysed the PCR reads using MiXCR and keeps one entry per CDR3 protein. The sample records fewer than 1 million distinct CDR3 sequences, roughly 16% being singletons. Trimming at V came to 3 bases and at J to 6 bases, leaving 6 bases not matched to a gene. CDR1 is SGHDT and CDR2 is YYEEEE in the germline V gene. This CDR3 is built from 15 residues. The data stem from a study of T-cell reconstitution after alpha-beta-depleted transplantation in children. Findings and caveats of the study: Diversity and T-cell counts at one year after transplant derived mostly from new T cells. Where some patients showed high TCRbeta diversity at day 60, it came from recipient T cells and thymic progenitors that had survived. Reportedly, alpha-beta T cells present about two months post-transplant originated from several hundred expanded clones of graft origin.

The sample in question was PBMCs, mostly from graft donor cells, obtained 360 days after TCRalphabeta/CD19-depleted stem cell transplant. This chain links TRBV5-6 with TRBJ2-3; 11 nucleotides match TRBD2. This TCR was recovered from a male patient younger than 18 who had a stem cell transplant for acute lymphoblastic leukemia, so the T cells may come from the graft donor. The CDR3, as DNA: TGTGCCAGCAGCTACGGGACTAGCGGAAGGGATACGCAGTATTTT. Residues: CASSYGTSGRDTQYF.